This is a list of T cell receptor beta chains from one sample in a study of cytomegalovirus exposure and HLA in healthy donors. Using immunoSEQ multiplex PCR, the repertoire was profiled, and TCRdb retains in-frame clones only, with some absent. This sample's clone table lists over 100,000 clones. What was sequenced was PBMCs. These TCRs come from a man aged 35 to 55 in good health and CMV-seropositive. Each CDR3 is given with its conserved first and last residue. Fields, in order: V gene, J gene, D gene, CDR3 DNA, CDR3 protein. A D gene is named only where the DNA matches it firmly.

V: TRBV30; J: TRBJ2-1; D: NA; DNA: TGTGCCTGGAGTGCCCAAGTACTAGCTGACACGAGCTCCTACAATGAGCAGTTCTTC; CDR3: CAWSAQVLADTSSYNEQFF
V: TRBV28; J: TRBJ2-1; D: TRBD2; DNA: TGTGCCACCAGACGAGGGACTAGCGGGCTCTACAATGAGCAGTTCTTC; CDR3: CATRRGTSGLYNEQFF
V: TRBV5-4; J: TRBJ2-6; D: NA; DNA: TGTGCCAGCAGCTTGGCGCCGGTATCTGGGGCCAACGTCCTGACTTTC; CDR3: CASSLAPVSGANVLTF
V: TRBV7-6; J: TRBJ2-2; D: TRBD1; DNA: TGTGCCAGCAGCTTATGGCAGGGGGCAAGCACCGGGGAGCTGTTTTTT; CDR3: CASSLWQGASTGELFF
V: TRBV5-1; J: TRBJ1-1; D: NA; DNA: TGCGCCAGCAGCTTGGACAGCCAAAATGGTGAAGCTTTCTTT; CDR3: CASSLDSQNGEAFF
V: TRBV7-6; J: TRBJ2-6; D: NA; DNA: TGTGCCAGCAGCTTAGCGCGCTCTGGGGCCAACGTCCTGACTTTC; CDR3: CASSLARSGANVLTF
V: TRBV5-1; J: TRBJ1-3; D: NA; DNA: TGCGCCAGCAGCTTGAGTGTAGGGGTCCTTGGAAACACCATATATTTT; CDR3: CASSLSVGVLGNTIYF
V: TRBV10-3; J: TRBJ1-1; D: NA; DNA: TGTGCCATCAGTGAATCGGGGAACACTGAAGCTTTCTTT; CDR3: CAISESGNTEAFF
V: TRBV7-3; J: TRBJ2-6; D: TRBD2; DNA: TGTGCCAGCAGCCTATGGGGCCAGCGGGAGAGCTCTGGGGCCAACGTCCTGACTTTC; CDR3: CASSLWGQRESSGANVLTF
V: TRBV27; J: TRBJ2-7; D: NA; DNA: TGTGCCAGCAGTTTATTTCCACTCTCCTACGAGCAGTACTTC; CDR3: CASSLFPLSYEQYF
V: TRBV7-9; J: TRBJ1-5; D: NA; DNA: TGTGCCAGCAGCGGAGGGGGGGTAAATCAGCCCCAGCATTTT; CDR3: CASSGGGVNQPQHF
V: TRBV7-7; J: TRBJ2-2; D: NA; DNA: TGTGCTAGCAGCCTGGGCCACAACACCGGGGAGCTGTTTTTT; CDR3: CASSLGHNTGELFF
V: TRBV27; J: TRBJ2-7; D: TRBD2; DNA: TGTGCCAGCAGTAGGGGAGGGGCAGGGACGTACGAGCAGTACTTC; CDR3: CASSRGGAGTYEQYF
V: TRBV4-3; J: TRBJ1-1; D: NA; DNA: TGCGCCAGCAGCCAAGACAGGGGCGACACTGAAGCTTTCTTT; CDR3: CASSQDRGDTEAFF
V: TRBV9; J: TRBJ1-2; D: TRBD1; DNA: TGTGCCAGCAGCGTACACCGGGACAGGGGGTTTGGCTACACCTTC; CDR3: CASSVHRDRGFGYTF
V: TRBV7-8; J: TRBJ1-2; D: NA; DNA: TGTGCCAGCAGCACCGGGGGTTATGGCTACACCTTC; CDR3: CASSTGGYGYTF
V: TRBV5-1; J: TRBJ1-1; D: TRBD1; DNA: TGCGCCAGCAGCTTGACAGGGGGCACTGAAGCTTTCTTT; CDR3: CASSLTGGTEAFF
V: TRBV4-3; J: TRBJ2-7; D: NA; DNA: TGCGCCAGCAGCCAAGATCTGATTGTAGAGTTTAGCTACGAGCAGTACTTC; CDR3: CASSQDLIVEFSYEQYF
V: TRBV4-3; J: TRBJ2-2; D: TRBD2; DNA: TGCGCCAGCAGCCAAATCTTCGGACTAGCGGGAGGGCTGGGCACCGGGGAGCTGTTTTTT; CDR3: CASSQIFGLAGGLGTGELFF
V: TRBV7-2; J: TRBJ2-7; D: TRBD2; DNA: TGTGCCAGCAGCGAAACTAGCGGGACTACCTACGAGCAGTACTTC; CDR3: CASSETSGTTYEQYF
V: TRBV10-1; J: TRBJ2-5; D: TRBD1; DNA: TGCGCCAGCAGTGAGTCGAGACAGGGACAAGAGACCCAGTACTTC; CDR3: CASSESRQGQETQYF
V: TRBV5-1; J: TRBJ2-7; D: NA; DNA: TGCGCCAGCAGCCCGGACACTTCCTACGAGCAGTACTTC; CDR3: CASSPDTSYEQYF
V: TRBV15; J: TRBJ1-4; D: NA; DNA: TGTGCCACCAGCAGAGGGACGGAGGGAAAACTGTTTTTT; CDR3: CATSRGTEGKLFF
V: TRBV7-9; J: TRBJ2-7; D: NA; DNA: TGTGCCAGCAGCTTCTGGACAGATTACGAGCAGTACTTC; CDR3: CASSFWTDYEQYF
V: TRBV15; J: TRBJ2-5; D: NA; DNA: TGTGCCACCAGTGCGCTAGGGGTGGTGGAGACCCAGTACTTC; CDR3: CATSALGVVETQYF
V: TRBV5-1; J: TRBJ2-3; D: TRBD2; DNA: TGCGCCAGCAGCTTGGAGGCTAGCGGGGGGGGAAATACGCAGTATTTT; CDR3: CASSLEASGGGNTQYF